Each of the 28 T cell receptor beta chains below was sequenced from the same sample in a study of blood T cell repertoires in COVID-19. Sequencing used immunoSEQ multiplex PCR; TCRdb keeps in-frame clones, though not all of them. The sample has 140,000 or so clones; 70% to 90% are singletons. The sequencing sample was made of peripheral blood. The receptors here all came from a man aged 65 to 85 with acute or convalescent COVID-19.

The chain recombines TRBV7-3 with TRBJ2-2, with TRBD1 matching over 7 bases. The CDR3 has 15 amino acids. From germline, CDR1 is SGHTA and CDR2 FQGTGA. The J segment lost 5 bases and the V segment lost 5 bases, leaving 8 bases of the junction unmatched. The CDR3 sequence: CASSPSTGRTGELFF. CDR3 in DNA: TGTGCCAGCAGCCCCTCGACAGGGCGAACCGGGGAGCTGTTTTTT.

This clone appeared once. The chain recombines TRBV19 with TRBJ1-5; 8 nucleotides line up with TRBD1. CDR3 size: 18 residues. Germline loops: CDR1 LNHDA, CDR2 SQIVND (reference sequence). Losses at the gene ends were 2 bases for V and 6 bases for J; bases not matched to a gene: 15. CDR3 sequence reads: CASSIMNRGIFSFQPQHF. For the CDR3, the DNA is TGTGCCAGTAGTATAATGAACAGGGGGATCTTTAGTTTTCAGCCCCAGCATTTT.

The genes are TRBV5-4 and TRBJ2-1, with 7 bases identical to TRBD2. This CDR3 is built from 15 residues. Germline-derived CDR1 and CDR2 are SGHNT and YYREEE (reference sequence). V trimming: 0 bases; J trimming: 7 bases; junction bases outside the gene matches: 7. The CDR3 coding sequence is TGTGCCAGCAGCTTGGTACCGGGGGGAGGGAATGAGCAGTTCTTC. Protein: CASSLVPGGGNEQFF.

V usage is TRBV19 and J usage is TRBJ1-1; no clear D gene. Germline V gene data show CDR1 as LNHDA and CDR2 as SQIVND (reference sequence). Trimming removed 4 bases from V and 1 base from J, with 10 bases in between. This CDR3 has 14 amino acids. CDR3 in amino acids: CASSTAVANTEAFF. The CDR3, as DNA: TGTGCCAGTAGTACCGCCGTGGCGAACACTGAAGCTTTCTTT.

The rearrangement links TRBV12-5 to TRBJ1-1; the D gene is possibly TRBD1 (6 bases). The CDR3 covers 12 residues. V was clipped by 3 bases and J by 7 bases, with 9 bases between them. Per germline, CDR1 LGHNT and CDR2 FRNRAP. The CDR3 protein is CASGFGQNEAFF. As DNA, the CDR3 is TGTGCTAGTGGTTTTGGACAGAATGAAGCTTTCTTT.

CDR3 loop: CASSVAPGQSEAFF. For the CDR3, the DNA is TGTGCCAGCAGCGTAGCCCCGGGACAGTCCGAAGCTTTCTTT. The chain couples TRBV9 to TRBJ1-1, with 7 bases aligning to TRBD1. CDR3 length: 14 residues. V shed 0 bases and J 8 bases; nucleotides not matched to a gene: 7. Germline lookup yields CDR1 SGDLS and CDR2 YYNGEE. The whole variable domain, remainder taken from reference TRBV9 and TRBJ1-1, is DSGVTQTPKHLITATGQRVTLRCSPRSGDLSVYWYQQSLDQGLQFLIQYYNGEERAKGNILERFSAQQFPDLHSELNLSSLELGDSALYFCASSVAPGQSEAFFGQGTRLTVV.

This sequence joins TRBV19 and TRBJ2-7, with 9 bases identical to TRBD2. The CDR3 has 18 amino acids. Trimming cost V 4 bases and J 0 bases; bases outside gene matches: 13. Germline CDR1 LNHDA, CDR2 SQIVND (reference sequence). The CDR3 loop reads CASSSAGGSGSFSYEQYF. In DNA, the CDR3 is TGTGCCAGTAGTAGCGCCGGAGGTAGCGGGAGTTTCTCCTACGAGCAGTACTTC.

The sample holds one count of this clone. The V call is TRBV28, the J call TRBJ1-4; no clear D gene. V shed 8 bases and J shed 0 bases, with 13 bases lying between them. Germline assignment: CDR1 MDHEN and CDR2 SYDVKM. The CDR3 is 15 residues long. CDR3: CASSRQPTTNEKLFF. In nucleotides, the CDR3 is TGTGCCAGCTCCAGGCAGCCCACAACTAATGAAAAACTGTTTTTT.

The rearrangement links TRBV19 to TRBJ1-2, with D possibly being TRBD1 (5 bases). Germline V gene lookup returns CDR1 LNHDA and CDR2 SQIVND (reference sequence). The CDR3 length is 16 residues. The V gene lost 9 bases and the J gene lost 4 bases, with 24 bases spanning the gap. The CDR3 spells CASHDGGVPTGYGYTF. As DNA, the CDR3 is TGTGCCAGCCACGACGGCGGGGTACCAACAGGCTATGGCTACACCTTC.

This clone appeared a few times. The CDR3 coding sequence is TGCGCCAGCAGCCCACAGGGTATTACCGGCGAGCAGTACTTC. It is translated as CASSPQGITGEQYF. This chain joins TRBV5-1 and TRBJ2-7, with a weak D call TRBD1 (6 bases). Trimming cost V 4 bases and J 6 bases, with 17 bases left between them. This CDR3 is 14 amino acids long. Germline CDR1 SGHRS, CDR2 YFSETQ.

In nucleotides, the CDR3 is TGTGCCAGCAGTATTGGACAGTACACTGAAGCTTTCTTT. It encodes CASSIGQYTEAFF. The chain carries TRBV12-3 or TRBV12-4 and TRBJ1-1, with TRBD1 as a possible D gene (6 bases). The CDR3 consists of 13 residues. V lost 5 bases and J lost 3, with 10 bases in between.

The chain employs TRBV29-1 and TRBJ1-2; D is possibly TRBD1 (5 bases). Germline V lookup: CDR1 SQVTM, CDR2 ANQGSEA. Trimming pared 1 base from V and 4 bases from J, leaving 13 bases between. The CDR3 extends over 14 amino acids. CDR3 nucleotide sequence: TGCAGCGTTGAAGGGCAGGGAGGAATCTATGGCTACACCTTC. This encodes CSVEGQGGIYGYTF.

J is TRBJ1-2 and V is TRBV3-1 (or the pseudogene TRBV3-2); D remains unclear. The CDR3 has 14 residues. Trimming removed 1 base at V and 1 base at J, with 7 bases between. Germline CDR1 reads LGHDT; CDR2 reads YNNKEL (reference sequence). The CDR3 loop reads CASSQGRLNYGYTF. The DNA of the CDR3 is TGTGCCAGCAGCCAAGGGCGGCTTAACTATGGCTACACCTTC.

This chain uses TRBV9 with TRBJ1-5; no reliable D call. V was cut by 2 bases and J by 2 bases, with 8 bases left in between. CDR3 length equals 14 residues. Germline V gene data show CDR1 as SGDLS and CDR2 as YYNGEE. The CDR3 loop is CASSVTPGNQPQHF. In DNA form, the CDR3 reads TGTGCCAGCAGCGTCACCCCGGGCAATCAGCCCCAGCATTTT.

The rearrangement joins TRBV18 to TRBJ2-1, with TRBD1 identical over 7 bases. In germline, CDR1 is KGHSH, CDR2 LQKENI. The CDR3 covers 15 residues. The V segment lost 3 bases and the J segment 3 bases; nucleotides outside the gene matches: 5. The CDR3 DNA is TGTGCCAGCTCACCCAATCGGGACAGCTACAATGAGCAGTTCTTC. This codes for CASSPNRDSYNEQFF.

This clone was detected only a few times. The genes are TRBV3-1 (or the pseudogene TRBV3-2) and TRBJ2-5, with a tentative D call TRBD2 (5 bases). With 4 bases removed from V and 0 bases from J, the gap between germline ends came to 15 bases. CDR1 is LGHDT and CDR2 is YNNKEL in the germline V gene (reference sequence). The CDR3 totals 16 residues. The CDR3 DNA follows: TGTGCCAGCAGCCTAAAGCTCGGGGTGTACCAAGAGACCCAGTACTTC. As protein: CASSLKLGVYQETQYF.

The chain combines TRBV11-2 with TRBJ1-2; D is unclear. The V gene's germline CDR1 is SGHAT and CDR2 FQNNGV. The germline V and J ends were trimmed by 6 bases and 4 bases, with 9 bases remaining between them. This CDR3 is built from 12 residues. DNA for the CDR3: TGTGCCAGCAGTCGTTACACCTATGGCTACACCTTC. The encoded protein is CASSRYTYGYTF.

This chain links TRBV10-3 with TRBJ1-5; 9 bases fit TRBD1. Trimming cost V 5 bases and J 1 base; bases outside gene matches: 6. This CDR3 comprises 16 residues. Germline V gene data show CDR1 as ENHRY and CDR2 as SYGVKD. CDR3 bases: TGTGCCATCAGTTCTACCGGGACAGGGAGCAATCAGCCCCAGCATTTT. Encoded protein: CAISSTGTGSNQPQHF.

This clone was found a few times. This chain uses TRBV2 with TRBJ2-7; 9 nucleotides align to TRBD2. The CDR3 extends over 16 amino acids. With 4 bases clipped from V and 8 bases from J, the junction kept 15 bases outside the gene matches. Germline lookup yields CDR1 SNHLY and CDR2 FYNNEI. Here the CDR3 reads CASSAMVQRGEGKQYF. In nucleotides, the CDR3 is TGTGCCAGCAGTGCGATGGTCCAGCGGGGGGAGGGAAAGCAGTACTTC. The full variable domain, in which reference TRBV2 and TRBJ2-7 provide the parts outside the CDR3, is EPEVTQTPSHQVTQMGQEVILRCVPISNHLYFYWYRQILGQKVEFLVSFYNNEISEKSEIFDDQFSVERPDGSNFTLKIRSTKLEDSAMYFCASSAMVQRGEGKQYFGPGTRLTVT.

V and J are TRBV11-2 and TRBJ2-7, with D tentatively TRBD2 (6 bases). The CDR3 length is 12 residues. The germline gives CDR1 SGHAT, CDR2 FQNNGV. Between the trimmed V and J ends, which lost 5 bases and 7 bases, there was a span of 12 bases. In DNA form, the CDR3 reads TGTGCCAGCAGCCCGTCGGGGGTTGAGCAGTACTTC. Translation gives CASSPSGVEQYF.

The gene calls are TRBV19 and TRBJ2-6; D possibly corresponds to TRBD1 (5 bases). This CDR3 contains 16 residues. The germline V and J ends were trimmed by 4 bases and 0 bases, with 10 bases remaining between them. The germline V gene encodes CDR1 LNHDA and CDR2 SQIVND (reference sequence). This CDR3 is CASSRRQTSGANVLTF. CDR3 bases: TGTGCCAGTAGTAGGCGACAGACCTCTGGGGCCAACGTCCTGACTTTC. Combining the CDR3 with reference TRBV19 and TRBJ2-6 gives the whole variable domain DGGITQSPKYLFRKEGQNVTLSCEQNLNHDAMYWYRQDPGQGLRLIYYSQIVNDFQKGDIAEGYSVSREKKESFPLTVTSAQKNPTAFYLCASSRRQTSGANVLTFGAGSRLTVL.

This chain uses TRBV2 with TRBJ1-5, with 7 bases that match TRBD1. Trimming cost V 4 bases and J 5 bases; bases outside gene matches: 2. Looked up from germline, CDR1 is SNHLY and CDR2 is FYNNEI. This CDR3 region has 13 residues. The CDR3: CASSGGQYQPQHF. In DNA, the CDR3 is TGTGCCAGCAGTGGGGGACAGTATCAGCCCCAGCATTTT.

V and J are TRBV28 and TRBJ1-2; D might be TRBD1 (6 bases). V gave up 6 bases and J gave up 8 bases, with 19 bases separating them. Germline lookup yields CDR1 MDHEN and CDR2 SYDVKM. CDR3 length: 14 amino acids. The CDR3, as DNA: TGTGCCAGCAGCTCCCCCCTGGGACAAAAGGGCTACACCTTC. Encoded protein: CASSSPLGQKGYTF.

The chain has TRBV18 and TRBJ2-2, with D perhaps matching TRBD1 (6 bases). CDR3 size: 16 residues. The germline V gene has CDR1 KGHSH and CDR2 LQKENI. Trimming left V 2 bases short and J 0 bases short, with 10 bases between. For the CDR3, the DNA is TGTGCCAGCTCACCAATGGCAGGGGCGAACACCGGGGAGCTGTTTTTT. Translated, it gives CASSPMAGANTGELFF.

The chain couples TRBV20-1 to TRBJ1-2; D not resolved. V shed 4 bases and J shed 6 bases, with 9 bases lying between them. The length of the CDR3 is 11 residues. The germline gives CDR1 DFQATT, CDR2 SNEGSKA (reference sequence). Here the CDR3 reads CSANQAHGYTF. The CDR3 bases are TGCAGTGCTAACCAGGCCCATGGCTACACCTTC.

DNA for the CDR3: TGTGCCAGCAGCGTTGGGGCAACTAGCAATCAGCCCCAGCATTTT. It codes for CASSVGATSNQPQHF. V is TRBV9 and J is TRBJ1-5; tentative D call: TRBD1 (5 bases). V dropped 2 bases and J dropped 0 bases, with 9 bases sitting between them. The germline V gene encodes CDR1 SGDLS and CDR2 YYNGEE. This CDR3 has 15 residues. The full variable domain, completed using reference TRBV9 and TRBJ1-5, is DSGVTQTPKHLITATGQRVTLRCSPRSGDLSVYWYQQSLDQGLQFLIQYYNGEERAKGNILERFSAQQFPDLHSELNLSSLELGDSALYFCASSVGATSNQPQHFGDGTRLSIL.

This chain links TRBV14 with TRBJ2-7; 10 bases match TRBD1. With 4 bases clipped from V and 2 bases from J, the junction kept 8 bases outside the gene matches. The CDR3 consists of 16 residues. Germline CDR1 is SGHDN and CDR2 is FVKESK. CDR3 loop: CASSPLPGQGPYEQYF. As DNA, the CDR3 is TGTGCCAGCAGCCCCCTACCGGGACAGGGGCCCTACGAGCAGTACTTC.

The chain has TRBV24-1 and TRBJ2-3; 8 bases match TRBD1. The CDR3 spans 16 residues. The germline V gene has CDR1 KGHDR and CDR2 SFDVKD. V trimming: 3 bases; J trimming: 1 base; junction bases outside the gene matches: 5. CDR3 protein: CATSDRQGIRTDTQYF. The CDR3 DNA reads as TGTGCCACCAGTGATCGACAGGGGATACGCACAGATACGCAGTATTTT.